This passage covers 29 T cell receptor beta chains from one sample sequenced in a study of blood T cell repertoires in COVID-19. Profiled with immunoSEQ multiplex PCR; TCRdb holds only in-frame clones, not every one. The table lists roughly 290,000 clones, about 89% of them singletons, with 1.5% to 2% in the top ten. The material sequenced was PBMCs or T cells enriched from blood (not recorded which). The receptor source for this set is a woman aged 40 to 50 who had recovered from COVID-19.

In its sample, this clone was seen once. The J gene is TRBJ2-7, the V gene TRBV9; 7 bases line up with TRBD2. Unmatched junction bases numbered 12, after V lost 4 bases and J lost 5 bases. Germline lookup yields CDR1 SGDLS and CDR2 YYNGEE. The CDR3 runs to 15 residues. The CDR3 DNA is TGTGCCAGCAGCACAGCAGGGACTACCAGGAACGAGCAGTACTTC. Its protein product is CASSTAGTTRNEQYF.

The rearrangement uses TRBV19 and TRBJ2-1; TRBD2 might be the D (6 bases). Trimming removed 6 bases from V and 8 bases from J, with 14 bases in between. The CDR3 is 13 amino acids. Germline loops: CDR1 LNHDA, CDR2 SQIVND (reference sequence). The CDR3 spells CASSRQGGHEQFF. The DNA of the CDR3 is TGTGCCAGTAGCCGGCAGGGAGGACATGAGCAGTTCTTC.

The V call is TRBV5-1, the J call TRBJ2-3; D uncertain. V lost 4 bases and J 2 bases, leaving 5 bases between the germline ends. CDR3 length equals 12 residues. The germline V gene encodes CDR1 SGHRS and CDR2 YFSETQ. Here the CDR3 reads CASSLSTDTQYF. The CDR3 nucleotides read TGCGCCAGCAGCCTATCCACAGATACGCAGTATTTT.

The rearrangement uses TRBV7-3 and TRBJ2-2, with 8 positions matching TRBD2. J lost 5 bases, V lost 0 bases, and 14 bases had no gene match. The germline V gene has CDR1 SGHTA and CDR2 FQGTGA. CDR3 length: 19 residues. CDR3 sequence reads: CASSLTSTSEFLGTGELFF. CDR3 DNA sequence: TGTGCCAGCAGCTTAACGTCGACTAGCGAGTTTTTGGGAACCGGGGAGCTGTTTTTT.

The chain joins TRBV5-6 to TRBJ1-1, with D uncertain. Trimming removed 0 bases at V and 0 bases at J, with 12 bases between. CDR3 length: 16 residues. Germline CDR1 and CDR2: SGHDT and YYEEEE. DNA for the CDR3: TGTGCCAGCAGCTTGGCACAGACATTAATGAACACTGAAGCTTTCTTT. Protein: CASSLAQTLMNTEAFF.

V usage is TRBV2 and J usage is TRBJ2-3; 7 bases agree with TRBD2. V lost 9 bases and J lost 1; bases outside the gene matches: 10. The CDR3 is 15 residues long. CDR1 SNHLY and CDR2 FYNNEI come from the germline V gene. This CDR3 reads CARMGGERGTDTQYF. CDR3 nucleotides: TGTGCCAGGATGGGGGGGGAACGAGGCACAGATACGCAGTATTTT.

This sequence joins TRBV3-1 (or the pseudogene TRBV3-2) and TRBJ1-2, with D possibly TRBD1 on 5 matching bases. The CDR3 runs to 16 residues. In germline, CDR1 is LGHDT, CDR2 YNNKEL (reference sequence). Trimming left V 3 bases short and J 5 bases short, with 19 bases between. This chain's CDR3 is CASSHRGGADIYGYTF. The CDR3, as DNA: TGTGCCAGCAGCCACCGCGGCGGGGCCGATATTTATGGCTACACCTTC.

The J gene is TRBJ1-3, the V gene TRBV7-2; D perhaps matches TRBD1 (5 bases). Per germline, CDR1 SGHTA and CDR2 FQGNSA. The CDR3 spans 13 residues. V was cut by 4 bases and J by 9 bases, with 13 bases left in between. The chain's CDR3 is CASSSRQRGTIYF. DNA of the CDR3: TGTGCCAGCAGCTCAAGACAGAGAGGCACCATATATTTT.

This chain uses TRBV5-1 with TRBJ1-1; D uncertain. V lost 4 bases and J 1 base, leaving 11 bases between the germline ends. The CDR3 runs 14 residues. CDR1 and CDR2 (germline): SGHRS, YFSETQ. The CDR3 bases are TGCGCCAGCAGCCCGGGATCCCCGAACACTGAAGCTTTCTTT. Translating gives CASSPGSPNTEAFF.

This chain connects TRBV4-1 to TRBJ1-4, with D possibly TRBD1 on 6 matching bases. The CDR3 has 15 amino acids. Between the trimmed V and J ends, which lost 0 bases and 10 bases, there was a span of 15 bases. Germline assignment: CDR1 MGHRA and CDR2 YSYEKL. The CDR3 reads CASSQDEGQSGKLFF. CDR3 nucleotides: TGCGCCAGCAGCCAAGATGAAGGACAGTCCGGAAAACTGTTTTTT.

V gene TRBV5-8 combines with J gene TRBJ1-1; D gene ambiguous. Germline V gene data show CDR1 as SGHTS and CDR2 as YDEGEE. CDR3 length: 16 residues. V was shortened by 0 bases and J by 11 bases, with 23 bases between the two germline ends. The CDR3 DNA sequence: TGTGCCAGCAGCTTGGGGAGACTCATGACTACGGCTTACGCTTTCTTT. Its translation: CASSLGRLMTTAYAFF.

This clone was observed a single time. The chain uses TRBV25-1 and TRBJ1-2, with TRBD1 identical over 10 bases. Germline CDR1 reads MGHDK; CDR2 reads SYGVNS. After removal of 4 bases from V and 8 bases from J, the junction contained 10 bases not matched to a gene. The CDR3 covers 15 residues. The CDR3: CASSARKGTGEGYTF. In nucleotides, the CDR3 is TGTGCCAGCAGTGCTAGGAAGGGGACAGGGGAAGGCTACACCTTC.

V gene TRBV30 combines with J gene TRBJ1-2; D gene unclear. V was trimmed by 8 bases and J by 4 bases, leaving 14 bases between them. This CDR3 is 12 amino acids long. Germline lookup yields CDR1 GTSNPN and CDR2 SVGIG (reference sequence). The CDR3 spells CALRLGGYGYTF. CDR3 in DNA: TGTGCCCTGCGCTTAGGCGGCTATGGCTACACCTTC.

The chain carries TRBV6-1 and TRBJ1-6; a weak D match, TRBD1 (6 bases). In germline, CDR1 is MNHNS, CDR2 SASEGT. This CDR3 comprises 15 residues. Trimming took off 1 base at V and 6 bases at J, with 10 bases between the two ends. The CDR3 sequence is CASSEGGRGNSPLHF. The CDR3, as DNA: TGTGCCAGCAGTGAAGGGGGCAGGGGTAATTCACCCCTCCACTTT.

The V gene is TRBV5-6, the J gene TRBJ1-2; 8 bases match TRBD1. Trimming cost V 4 bases and J 3 bases; bases outside gene matches: 5. Germline assignment: CDR1 SGHDT and CDR2 YYEEEE. CDR3 length: 14 residues. CDR3 region: CASSRPQGDYGYTF. The DNA for the CDR3 is TGTGCCAGCAGCCGCCCACAGGGGGACTATGGCTACACCTTC.

This chain joins TRBV28 and TRBJ1-1; 7 bases fit TRBD1. CDR1 MDHEN and CDR2 SYDVKM come from the germline V gene. V lost 7 bases and J lost 3; bases outside the gene matches: 8. The CDR3 runs to 14 residues. This chain's CDR3 is CASNGKRGHTEAFF. The CDR3 DNA reads as TGTGCCAGCAACGGAAAGAGGGGGCACACTGAAGCTTTCTTT.

The chain links TRBV7-6 to TRBJ1-6; TRBD1 matches 9 bases. This CDR3 spans 16 amino acids. The germline V gene has CDR1 SGHVS and CDR2 FNYEAQ. The V and J ends lost 5 bases and 9 bases, in that order; junction bases with no gene match: 11. DNA of the CDR3: TGTGCCAGCAGCCTGTCTCAACAGGGGGCAGGTTCACCCCTCCACTTT. Protein sequence: CASSLSQQGAGSPLHF.

The chain combines TRBV12-5 with TRBJ2-7, with no clear D. The CDR3 has 13 residues. CDR1 and CDR2 (germline): LGHNT, FRNRAP. V dropped 2 bases and J dropped 7 bases, with 12 bases sitting between them. The CDR3 coding sequence is TGTGCTAGTGGTTTGTCCAGGTCCCTAGAGCAGTACTTC. Its protein product is CASGLSRSLEQYF.

V and J are TRBV18 and TRBJ1-1; a weak D match, TRBD1 (5 bases). The CDR3 spans 14 residues. Germline CDR1 is KGHSH and CDR2 is LQKENI. The V end was cut by 2 bases, the J end by 1 base, with 8 bases between. Written as DNA, the CDR3 is TGTGCCAGCTCACCAGACCAGGGGAACACTGAAGCTTTCTTT. It specifies CASSPDQGNTEAFF.

V is TRBV5-1 and J is TRBJ1-1; TRBD1 matches 8 bases. The V gene's germline CDR1 is SGHRS and CDR2 YFSETQ. The CDR3 totals 15 residues. V lost 3 bases to trimming and J lost 3 bases; unmatched junction nucleotides: 7. CDR3 DNA sequence: TGCGCCAGCAGCTCAGGACAGGGACATCACACTGAAGCTTTCTTT. Translated: CASSSGQGHHTEAFF.

This clone was seen only once. Here the CDR3 DNA reads TGCGCCAGCAGCCAACTCGACAGTGGCTACACCTTC. It translates to CASSQLDSGYTF. V is TRBV5-1 and J is TRBJ1-2; tentatively, D is TRBD1 (5 bases). The CDR3 loop spans 12 amino acids. Germline lookup yields CDR1 SGHRS and CDR2 YFSETQ. V was cut by 4 bases and J by 7 bases, with 11 bases left in between.

The chain recombines TRBV5-1 with TRBJ1-2, with 10 bases matching TRBD1. CDR3 length equals 14 residues. Germline CDR1 and CDR2: SGHRS and YFSETQ. Unmatched junction bases numbered 6, after V lost 4 bases and J lost 6 bases. CDR3 amino acids: CASSPTGTGDGYTF. The CDR3 region has the DNA TGCGCCAGCAGCCCAACCGGGACAGGGGATGGCTACACCTTC. The whole variable domain, filled in from reference TRBV5-1 and TRBJ1-2, reads KAGVTQTPRYLIKTRGQQVTLSCSPISGHRSVSWYQQTPGQGLQFLFEYFSETQRNKGNFPGRFSGRQFSNSRSEMNVSTLELGDSALYLCASSPTGTGDGYTFGSGTRLTVV.

This chain uses TRBV18 with TRBJ2-3, with 8 nucleotides matching TRBD1. The CDR3 runs 14 residues. In germline, CDR1 is KGHSH, CDR2 LQKENI. Unmatched junction bases numbered 3, after V lost 4 bases and J lost 3 bases. In DNA form, the CDR3 reads TGTGCCAGCTCACGAGGGACAGGAACAGATACGCAGTATTTT. The encoded protein is CASSRGTGTDTQYF.

This clone has only one observation. The CDR3 DNA follows: TGTGCCAGCAGTGTTCAGGGGGCGCGAAATTCACCCCTCCACTTT. It is translated as CASSVQGARNSPLHF. The chain links TRBV2 to TRBJ1-6, with 8 bases lining up with TRBD1. V dropped 4 bases and J dropped 7; count of bases not matched to a gene: 6. This CDR3 has 15 residues. Germline V gives CDR1 SNHLY, CDR2 FYNNEI.

This chain uses TRBV27 with TRBJ2-7; TRBD1 aligns across 9 bases. CDR1 is MNHEY and CDR2 is SMNVEV in the germline V gene (reference sequence). Losses at the gene ends were 4 bases for V and 5 bases for J; bases not matched to a gene: 12. This CDR3 is 16 amino acids long. CDR3 protein: CASSSGTGNPFHEQYF. The CDR3, as DNA: TGTGCCAGCAGTTCCGGGACAGGGAATCCGTTTCACGAGCAGTACTTC.

V is TRBV18 and J is TRBJ2-3; D perhaps matches TRBD2 (7 bases). V lost 1 base and J lost 1, with 12 bases in between. This CDR3 contains 16 residues. The germline V gene has CDR1 KGHSH and CDR2 LQKENI. The CDR3 bases are TGTGCCAGCTCACCACAGGGGGGGGCTGGCACAGATACGCAGTATTTT. This codes for CASSPQGGAGTDTQYF.

V usage is TRBV9 and J usage is TRBJ2-3; TRBD1 aligns across 7 bases. Germline assignment: CDR1 SGDLS and CDR2 YYNGEE. The trim removed 0 bases at V and 0 bases at J, leaving 4 bases unmatched. This CDR3 comprises 16 residues. In DNA form, the CDR3 reads TGTGCCAGCAGCGTAGGACAGGGCCTAAGCACAGATACGCAGTATTTT. Translating gives CASSVGQGLSTDTQYF.

This clone was seen a single time. The J gene is TRBJ1-6, the V gene TRBV18; maybe TRBD1 (6 bases). Germline V gives CDR1 KGHSH, CDR2 LQKENI. With 3 bases removed from V and 7 bases from J, the gap between germline ends came to 16 bases. This CDR3 has 16 residues. CDR3 coding DNA: TGTGCCAGCTCACCCGTTATGGCAGGGGACAATTCACCCCTCCACTTT. It encodes CASSPVMAGDNSPLHF.

The chain uses TRBV3-1 (or the pseudogene TRBV3-2) and TRBJ1-1; D ambiguous. The V gene lost 1 base and the J gene lost 8 bases, with 5 bases spanning the gap. The germline gives CDR1 LGHDT, CDR2 YNNKEL (reference sequence). The CDR3 has 11 amino acids. The CDR3 region has the DNA TGTGCCAGCAGCCAAGGAGAAGAAGCTTTCTTT. It specifies CASSQGEEAFF.